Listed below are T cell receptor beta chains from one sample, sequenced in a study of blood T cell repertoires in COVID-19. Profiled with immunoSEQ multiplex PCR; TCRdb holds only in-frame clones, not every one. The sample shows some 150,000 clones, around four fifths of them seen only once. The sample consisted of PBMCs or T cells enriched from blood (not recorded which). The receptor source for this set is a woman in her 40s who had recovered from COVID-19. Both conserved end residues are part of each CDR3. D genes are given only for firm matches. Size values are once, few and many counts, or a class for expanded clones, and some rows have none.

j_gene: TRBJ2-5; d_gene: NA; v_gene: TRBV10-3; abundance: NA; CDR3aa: CAISENGVSETQYF; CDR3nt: TGTGCCATCAGTGAGAACGGGGTTAGCGAGACCCAGTACTTC
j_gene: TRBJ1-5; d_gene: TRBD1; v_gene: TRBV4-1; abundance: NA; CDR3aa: CASSQGQGTGQPQHF; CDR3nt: TGCGCCAGCAGCCAAGGACAGGGGACGGGTCAGCCCCAGCATTTT
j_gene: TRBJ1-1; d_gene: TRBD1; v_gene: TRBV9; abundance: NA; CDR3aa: CASSVNMNRGTEAFF; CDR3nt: TGTGCCAGCAGCGTAAATATGAACAGGGGCACTGAAGCTTTCTTT
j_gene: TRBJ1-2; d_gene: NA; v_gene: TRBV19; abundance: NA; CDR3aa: CASSIYNYGYTF; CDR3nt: TGTGCCAGTAGTATCTACAACTATGGCTACACCTTC
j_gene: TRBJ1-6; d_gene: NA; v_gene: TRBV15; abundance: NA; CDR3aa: CATSRTFNSPLHF; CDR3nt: TGTGCCACCAGCAGAACTTTTAATTCACCCCTCCACTTT
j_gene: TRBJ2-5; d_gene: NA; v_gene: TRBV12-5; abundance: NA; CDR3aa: CASGPEPGETQYF; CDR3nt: TGTGCTAGTGGTCCCGAGCCCGGGGAGACCCAGTACTTC
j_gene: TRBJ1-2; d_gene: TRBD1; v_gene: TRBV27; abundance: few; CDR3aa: CASSLDRADYGYTF; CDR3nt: TGTGCCAGCAGTTTAGACAGGGCGGACTATGGCTACACCTTC
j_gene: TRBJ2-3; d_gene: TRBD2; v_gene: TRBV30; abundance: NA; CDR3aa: CAWRTSGSTDTQYF; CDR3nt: TGTGCCTGGAGGACTAGCGGGAGCACAGATACGCAGTATTTT
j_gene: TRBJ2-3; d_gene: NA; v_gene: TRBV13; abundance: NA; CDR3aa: CASSPLGGEGGTDTQYF; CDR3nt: TGTGCCAGCAGCCCCCTCGGAGGCGAGGGGGGCACAGATACGCAGTATTTT
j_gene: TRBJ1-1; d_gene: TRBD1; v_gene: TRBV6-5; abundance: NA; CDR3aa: CASSRFGTVNTEAFF; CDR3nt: TGTGCCAGCAGTCGCTTCGGGACAGTAAACACTGAAGCTTTCTTT
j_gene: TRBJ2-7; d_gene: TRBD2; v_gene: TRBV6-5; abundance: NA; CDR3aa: CASTGGGSYEQYF; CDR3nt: TGTGCCAGCACGGGAGGGGGGAGCTACGAGCAGTACTTC
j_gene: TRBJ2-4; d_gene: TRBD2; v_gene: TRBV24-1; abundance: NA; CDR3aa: CATSVPGVPGLESNIQYF; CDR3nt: TGTGCCACCAGCGTCCCGGGGGTTCCGGGACTAGAGTCAAACATTCAGTACTTC
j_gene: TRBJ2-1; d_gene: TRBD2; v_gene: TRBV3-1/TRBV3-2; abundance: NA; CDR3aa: CASSQGRTSGEFF; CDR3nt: TGTGCCAGCAGCCAAGGGCGGACTAGCGGTGAGTTCTTC
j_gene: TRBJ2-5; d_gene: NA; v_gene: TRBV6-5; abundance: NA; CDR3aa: CASLRETQYF; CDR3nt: TGTGCCAGCCTGCGAGAGACCCAGTACTTC